This TCR beta chain was obtained from a study of OX40 agonist ivuxolimab in advanced cancers. Study summary: Patients were given ivuxolimab, an antibody that agonizes OX40 (CD134). Patients in the trial were receiving intravenous ivuxolimab every 2 weeks, at doses of 0.01 to 10 mg/kg.

It was autoimmune disease history or systemic immunosuppression that excluded patients. Germline assignment: CDR1 MNHEY and CDR2 SVGAGI. The CDR3 loop spans 13 amino acids. Trimming removed 10 bases at V and 0 bases at J, with 11 bases between. TCRdb keeps only in-frame clones here, not all; method: immunoSEQ multiplex PCR. The data show approximately 61,000 clones, around 80% seen once. As concerns this clone: Its target is not known.

Study outcomes and limitations: Researchers did not determine the expanded peripheral T cells' antigen specificity.

The chain has TRBV6-5 and TRBJ2-3; TRBD2 might be the D (5 bases). The source of this sequence is an adult with an advanced solid tumor such as melanoma, head and neck, liver or kidney cancer. Specimen: CD4+ or CD8+ T cells sorted from blood, collected in a trial of the OX40 agonist ivuxolimab. The CDR3 sequence is CATESGSTDTQYF. CDR3 DNA: TGTGCCACCGAGTCGGGAAGCACAGATACGCAGTATTTT.